These 27 T cell receptor beta chains were sequenced from one sample in a study of T cells in Graves' hyperthyroidism and ophthalmopathy. RNA transcripts were the template for amplifying TCR beta CDR3 regions. The TCR CDR3 first-round RT-PCR relied on the HTBI primer set. TCRdb fed the multiplex PCR reads into MiXCR, producing one record per CDR3 protein. The sample has 600,000 or so distinct CDR3 sequences, 11% to 15% seen once. The sequencing sample was made of blood. These receptors originate from a woman aged 18-35 years with Graves' ophthalmopathy.

This clonotype has at least ten counts. The chain is built from TRBV20-1 and TRBJ2-1; 11 bases agree with TRBD2. The length of the CDR3 is 15 residues. The ends lost 0 bases at V and 5 bases at J; junction bases unmatched: 3. From germline, CDR1 is DFQATT and CDR2 SNEGSKA (reference sequence). CDR3 coding DNA: TGCAGTGCTAGAGATATGACTAGCGGGAACAATGAGCAGTTCTTC. Encoded protein: CSARDMTSGNNEQFF.

The chain uses TRBV3-1 and TRBJ2-1; TRBD2 agrees at 8 bases. Germline assignment: CDR1 LGHDT and CDR2 YNNKEL (reference sequence). The V and J ends lost 4 bases and 7 bases, in that order; junction bases with no gene match: 9. The CDR3 covers 15 residues. The CDR3 protein is CASSRDWASGNEQFF. CDR3 DNA: TGTGCCAGCAGCCGAGACTGGGCTAGCGGGAATGAGCAGTTCTTC.

The rearrangement links TRBV4-1 to TRBJ2-7, with unresolved D. V lost 1 base and J lost 6, with 13 bases in between. The CDR3 is 14 residues long. Germline V gene sequence: CDR1 MGHRA, CDR2 YSYEKL. This chain's CDR3 is CASSQGAVFGEQYF. The CDR3 DNA follows: TGCGCCAGCAGCCAAGGAGCAGTCTTTGGCGAGCAGTACTTC.

This clonotype was observed at least ten times. The chain combines TRBV7-8 with TRBJ2-1, with 7 nucleotides matching TRBD2. Trimming removed 3 bases from V and 0 bases from J; junction bases left unmatched: 8. Germline V lookup: CDR1 SGHVS, CDR2 FQNEAQ. There are 17 residues in the CDR3. The CDR3 DNA is TGTGCCAGCAGCTTGCGGTCCACTAGCGTCTCCTACAATGAGCAGTTCTTC. Its translation: CASSLRSTSVSYNEQFF.

This clonotype was counted ten times or more. The rearrangement joins TRBV3-1 to TRBJ2-2; D gene unclear. Trimming removed 4 bases at V and 3 bases at J, with 12 bases between. Germline values: CDR1 LGHDT, CDR2 YNNKEL (reference sequence). The CDR3 sequence is 15 residues long. This CDR3 is CASSLPGSDTGELFF. The CDR3 bases are TGTGCCAGCAGCCTCCCGGGCTCGGACACCGGGGAGCTGTTTTTT.

In this sample, this clonotype turned up many times. The chain links TRBV7-2 to TRBJ1-4; 10 nucleotides align to TRBD1. V dropped 0 bases and J dropped 7; count of bases not matched to a gene: 2. The CDR3 sequence is 15 residues long. Germline loops: CDR1 SGHTA, CDR2 FQGNSA. As DNA, the CDR3 is TGTGCCAGCAGCTTAGCCCGGGACAGGGGTGAAAAACTGTTTTTT. Translating gives CASSLARDRGEKLFF. The entire variable domain, with the rest obtained from reference TRBV7-2 and TRBJ1-4, is as follows: GAGVSQSPSNKVTEKGKDVELRCDPISGHTALYWYRQSLGQGLEFLIYFQGNSAPDKSGLPSDRFSAERTGGSVSTLTIQRTQQEDSAVYLCASSLARDRGEKLFFGSGTQLSVL.

This clonotype was observed at least ten times. The gene calls are TRBV28 and TRBJ1-2; D gene ambiguous. The CDR3 has 17 amino acids. Germline CDR1 MDHEN, CDR2 SYDVKM. V was pared by 4 bases and J by 3 bases, with 21 bases between. The DNA for the CDR3 is TGTGCCAGCAGTTCGGCGGCCCCAGGCGCTCCCTACTATGGCTACACCTTC. Translating gives CASSSAAPGAPYYGYTF.

This clonotype was picked up a small number of times. The chain joins TRBV19 to TRBJ1-5; D is undetermined. Trimming removed 6 bases at V and 6 bases at J, with 9 bases between. CDR1 LNHDA and CDR2 SQIVND come from the germline V gene (reference sequence). The CDR3 consists of 12 residues. The CDR3 loop reads CASRALSQPQHF. Written as DNA, the CDR3 is TGTGCCAGTAGGGCCCTTAGTCAGCCCCAGCATTTT.

The sample holds a few counts of this clonotype. The chain employs TRBV4-2 and TRBJ2-3, with TRBD2 as a possible D gene (6 bases). The CDR3 sequence is 17 residues long. Deletions cut 4 bases from V and 2 bases from J, with 19 bases between. The V gene's germline CDR1 is LGHNA and CDR2 YNFKEQ. CDR3 sequence reads: CASSPSSEGGVTDTQYF. The DNA for the CDR3 is TGTGCCAGCAGCCCATCTAGCGAGGGAGGCGTCACAGATACGCAGTATTTT.

In this sample, this clonotype turned up many times. The V and J genes are TRBV7-6 and TRBJ2-7; D remains ambiguous. The CDR3 loop spans 13 amino acids. Between the trimmed V and J ends, which lost 3 bases and 5 bases, there was a span of 11 bases. CDR1 and CDR2 (germline): SGHVS, FNYEAQ. The CDR3 spells CASSFSADHEQYF. The CDR3 DNA reads TGTGCCAGCAGCTTCTCAGCCGACCACGAGCAGTACTTC.

A remark on this clonotype: An end of the junction does not agree with germline; a read error may underlie this. The rearrangement uses TRBV7-2 and TRBJ1-4, with TRBD1 matching over 7 bases. Germline lookup yields CDR1 SGHTA and CDR2 FQGNSA. The CDR3 runs 14 residues. CDR3 nucleotides: TGTGCCGGCAGCTTAGCAGGGGGTAATGAAAAACTGTTTTTT. Its protein product is CAGSLAGGNEKLFF. The whole variable domain, remainder taken from reference TRBV7-2 and TRBJ1-4, is GAGVSQSPSNKVTEKGKDVELRCDPISGHTALYWYRQSLGQGLEFLIYFQGNSAPDKSGLPSDRFSAERTGGSVSTLTIQRTQQEDSAVYLCAGSLAGGNEKLFFGSGTQLSVL.

This clonotype was detected many times. The J gene is TRBJ1-1, the V gene TRBV9; D is unresolved. V was shortened by 0 bases and J by 3 bases, with 15 bases between the two germline ends. The V gene's germline CDR1 is SGDLS and CDR2 YYNGEE. The CDR3 runs 16 residues. CDR3 amino acids: CASSVGTTPRDTEAFF. In nucleotides, the CDR3 is TGTGCCAGCAGCGTAGGGACTACCCCGAGGGACACTGAAGCTTTCTTT.

The table lists this clonotype with many counts. V and J are TRBV7-2 and TRBJ1-2; no clear D. The CDR3 has 12 residues. Between the trimmed V and J ends, which lost 1 base and 7 bases, there was a span of 7 bases. Germline V lookup: CDR1 SGHTA, CDR2 FQGNSA. The CDR3 loop reads CASSLEQRGYTF. CDR3 nucleotide sequence: TGTGCCAGCAGCTTAGAGCAACGTGGCTACACCTTC.

This clonotype was picked up many times. The chain couples TRBV6-1 to TRBJ2-3, with D possibly TRBD2 on 6 matching bases. The CDR3 is 16 residues long. V shed 5 bases and J shed 10 bases, with 25 bases lying between them. Germline loops: CDR1 MNHNS, CDR2 SASEGT. The DNA for the CDR3 is TGTGCCAGCAGTTTTTATACTAGCAGGCCCCTCCGCGCGCAGTATTTT. Protein sequence: CASSFYTSRPLRAQYF.

This clonotype showed up just a few times. With a much larger clone just one base away, this may be a read error. The chain combines TRBV13 with TRBJ2-3, with 11 bases matching TRBD2. The CDR3 contains 17 residues. The V gene's germline CDR1 is PRHDT and CDR2 FYEKMQ (reference sequence). V shed 3 bases, J shed 4 bases, and the junction held 9 bases outside the gene matches. CDR3 coding DNA: TGTGCCAGCAGCTTCGAACGACTAGCGGGAATACCAGATACGCAGTATTTT. Translating it yields CASSFERLAGIPDTQYF.

The rearrangement joins TRBV28 to TRBJ2-2; D possibly corresponds to TRBD2 (6 bases). V was trimmed by 7 bases and J by 5 bases, leaving 17 bases between them. CDR1 MDHEN and CDR2 SYDVKM come from the germline V gene. The CDR3 covers 15 residues. Here the CDR3 DNA reads TGTGCCAGCATCCAGGGAGGAGTTCGTACCGGGGAGCTGTTTTTT. Translation gives CASIQGGVRTGELFF.

V and J are TRBV7-3 and TRBJ2-3, with D possibly matching TRBD2 (6 bases). This CDR3 contains 15 residues. V was cut by 0 bases and J by 10 bases, with 17 bases left in between. CDR1 and CDR2 (germline): SGHTA, FQGTGA. The CDR3 bases are TGTGCCAGCAGCTTAACCGCGGGATATGGGGATGCGCAGTATTTT. Translating it yields CASSLTAGYGDAQYF.

The chain uses TRBV4-2 and TRBJ2-1; 7 nucleotides line up with TRBD2. V lost 0 bases to trimming and J lost 4 bases; unmatched junction nucleotides: 0. The CDR3 contains 14 residues. Germline V gives CDR1 LGHNA, CDR2 YNFKEQ. The CDR3 is CASSQEGGYNEQFF. The CDR3 nucleotides read TGTGCCAGCAGCCAAGAGGGAGGGTACAATGAGCAGTTCTTC.

Many counts were recorded for this clonotype. CDR3 DNA sequence: TGTGCCAGTTCGACAGGTCAGAATGAAGCTTTCTTT. Its protein is CASSTGQNEAFF. The rearrangement links TRBV27 to TRBJ1-1; perhaps TRBD1 as D (6 bases). Per germline, CDR1 MNHEY and CDR2 SMNVEV (reference sequence). The CDR3 has 12 residues. V lost 9 bases, J lost 7 bases, and 15 bases lay in between.

A note on this clonotype: This may be a read error: a much more frequent sequence differs by one nucleotide. The V call is TRBV20-1, the J call TRBJ2-7; D might be TRBD2 (7 bases). The V gene's germline CDR1 is DFQATT and CDR2 SNEGSKA (reference sequence). V was trimmed by 6 bases and J by 3 bases, leaving 15 bases between them. The CDR3 length is 13 residues. Written as DNA, the CDR3 is TGCAGTGCCCACGGGGGGCGCCTCTACGAGCAGTACTTC. It encodes CSAHGGRLYEQYF.

This clonotype was observed at least ten times. The chain recombines TRBV29-1 with TRBJ2-7; D possibly corresponds to TRBD2 (5 bases). V shed 6 bases and J shed 7 bases, with 16 bases lying between them. This CDR3 has 12 amino acids. Germline V gives CDR1 SQVTM, CDR2 ANQGSEA. The chain's CDR3 is CSVSTSSREQYF. The DNA for the CDR3 is TGCAGCGTCTCAACTAGTTCGAGGGAGCAGTACTTC.

The rearrangement joins TRBV7-3 to TRBJ2-3; a possible D gene is TRBD2 (5 bases). With 2 bases removed from V and 1 base from J, the gap between germline ends came to 16 bases. This CDR3 comprises 17 residues. The V gene's germline CDR1 is SGHTA and CDR2 FQGTGA. The CDR3 nucleotides read TGTGCCAGCAGCTTACGGGATAGTGTCTCTCGCACAGATACGCAGTATTTT. Translation: CASSLRDSVSRTDTQYF.

This clonotype appeared many times. J is TRBJ2-3 and V is TRBV20-1; 11 bases align to TRBD2. Trimming at V came to 4 bases and at J to 5 bases, leaving 8 bases not matched to a gene. The CDR3 runs to 15 residues. In germline, CDR1 is DFQATT, CDR2 SNEGSKA (reference sequence). Written as DNA, the CDR3 is TGCAGTGCTACCCTGACTAGCGGGACGGGAGATACGCAGTATTTT. Its protein product is CSATLTSGTGDTQYF.

This clonotype was seen a handful of times. The chain couples TRBV4-1 to TRBJ2-7; weak D call: TRBD2 (6 bases). The CDR3 covers 15 residues. CDR1 and CDR2 from the germline V gene are MGHRA and YSYEKL. V was clipped by 5 bases and J by 2 bases, with 16 bases between them. Here the CDR3 reads CASSSRRGPTYEQYF. The CDR3 DNA sequence: TGCGCCAGCAGCTCTAGGAGGGGACCTACCTACGAGCAGTACTTC.

This clonotype has just a few counts. The gene calls are TRBV19 and TRBJ1-5; 7 positions match TRBD1. This CDR3 region has 19 residues. Looked up from germline, CDR1 is LNHDA and CDR2 is SQIVND (reference sequence). The V and J ends lost 1 base and 0 bases, in that order; junction bases with no gene match: 12. This CDR3 reads CASSIAEGAGAYSNQPQHF. The CDR3 DNA sequence: TGTGCCAGTAGTATAGCCGAGGGGGCAGGGGCGTATAGCAATCAGCCCCAGCATTTT.

This clonotype has ten or more counts. V and J are TRBV2 and TRBJ2-3; D not certain. Germline assignment: CDR1 SNHLY and CDR2 FYNNEI. Trimming left V 5 bases short and J 0 bases short, with 9 bases between. This CDR3 is built from 14 residues. CDR3 protein: CASSRAVSTDTQYF. DNA of the CDR3: TGTGCCAGCAGTAGGGCAGTAAGCACAGATACGCAGTATTTT.

This chain uses TRBV10-3 with TRBJ2-1; 16 bases agree with TRBD2. CDR3 size: 18 residues. In germline, CDR1 is ENHRY, CDR2 SYGVKD. Losses at the gene ends were 5 bases for V and 7 bases for J; bases not matched to a gene: 11. CDR3 DNA: TGTGCCATCAGTACGGGACTAGCGGGAGGGCCAGGCGGGAATGAGCAGTTCTTC. Residues: CAISTGLAGGPGGNEQFF.